Following are 18 T cell receptor beta chains from one sample sequenced in a study of response to subunit inactivated influenza vaccine. TCRdb ran MiXCR on the RT-PCR reads and lists one entry per CDR3 protein. The sample lists 500,000 to 700,000 distinct CDR3 sequences, under 30% occurring once. These records were also assigned to another study, of T cells expressing NK-cell markers. In that study: The authors generated TCR beta cDNA through 5'RACE template switching with UMIs.

Sequenced here: CD4+ T cells sorted from PBMCs, sampled roughly 12 days after vaccination. Source of these receptors: a man between 45 and 60 years old who received an inactivated influenza vaccine.

This clonotype was observed at least ten times. V is TRBV20-1 and J is TRBJ1-1, with TRBD1 identical over 8 bases. The V segment lost 4 bases and the J segment 6 bases; nucleotides outside the gene matches: 10. The CDR3 sequence is 14 residues long. Germline lookup yields CDR1 DFQATT and CDR2 SNEGSKA (reference sequence). CDR3 sequence reads: CSANYGQGLPEAFF. The CDR3 nucleotides are TGCAGTGCTAATTATGGACAGGGCTTACCTGAAGCTTTCTTT.

The rearrangement links TRBV4-1 to TRBJ2-1, with 11 bases that match TRBD2. The CDR3 is 16 residues long. V dropped 3 bases and J dropped 5; count of bases not matched to a gene: 6. In germline, CDR1 is MGHRA, CDR2 YSYEKL. The CDR3 DNA is TGCGCCAGCAGCCATCCCACTAGCGGGGGACACAATGAGCAGTTCTTC. Translating it yields CASSHPTSGGHNEQFF.

CDR3 protein: CASSTGGNYGYTF. In nucleotides, the CDR3 is TGTGCCAGCAGCACAGGGGGTAACTATGGCTACACCTTC. This sequence joins TRBV9 and TRBJ1-2, with 8 bases identical to TRBD1. Germline V CDR1 and CDR2: SGDLS, YYNGEE. V trimming: 4 bases; J trimming: 1 base; junction bases outside the gene matches: 0. This CDR3 is built from 13 residues.

This clonotype was detected only a few times. The chain joins TRBV24-1 to TRBJ2-1, with 13 positions matching TRBD2. Germline CDR1 and CDR2: KGHDR and SFDVKD. J lost 8 bases, V lost 4 bases, and 4 bases had no gene match. The CDR3 is made up of 15 amino acids. The CDR3 sequence: CATSERLAGGYEQFF. The DNA for the CDR3 is TGTGCCACCAGTGAACGACTAGCGGGAGGCTATGAGCAGTTCTTC.

The chain couples TRBV28 to TRBJ1-1, with 7 bases matching TRBD1. Germline lookup yields CDR1 MDHEN and CDR2 SYDVKM. The CDR3 covers 13 residues. The V and J ends lost 7 bases and 5 bases, in that order; junction bases with no gene match: 7. CDR3 bases: TGTGCCAGCACTAAAGGGGGCCGGACTGAAGCTTTCTTT. The encoded protein is CASTKGGRTEAFF.

This clonotype showed up just a few times. The chain uses TRBV12-3 or TRBV12-4 and TRBJ2-7; 8 positions match TRBD1. J was trimmed by 0 bases and V by 5 bases; bases with no gene match: 6. CDR3 size: 15 residues. The CDR3 region is CASSPTGTGSYEQYF. The CDR3 DNA is TGTGCCAGCAGTCCGACCGGGACAGGCTCCTACGAGCAGTACTTC.

The chain links TRBV6-5 to TRBJ2-3; no clear D. Per germline, CDR1 MNHEY and CDR2 SVGAGI. V was trimmed by 1 base and J by 0 bases, leaving 5 bases between them. The CDR3 is 14 amino acids. CDR3 residues: CASSYLGSTDTQYF. In nucleotides, the CDR3 is TGTGCCAGCAGTTACTTGGGTAGCACAGATACGCAGTATTTT.

This clonotype is a singleton in its sample. J is TRBJ1-1 and V is TRBV15; D might be TRBD1 (6 bases). CDR1 is LNHNV, CDR2 YYDKDF, per germline (reference sequence). V shed 2 bases and J shed 3 bases, with 13 bases lying between them. The CDR3 extends over 15 amino acids. Here the CDR3 DNA reads TGTGCCACCAGCAGATCCAGGGGAGTCGACACTGAAGCTTTCTTT. Amino acids: CATSRSRGVDTEAFF.

The chain links TRBV20-1 to TRBJ2-1; TRBD1 aligns across 8 bases. Germline V gene lookup returns CDR1 DFQATT and CDR2 SNEGSKA (reference sequence). The CDR3 length is 14 residues. V lost 4 bases and J lost 3; bases outside the gene matches: 5. Here the CDR3 reads CSATRQGLYNEQFF. The CDR3 DNA is TGCAGTGCTACAAGACAGGGGCTCTACAATGAGCAGTTCTTC.

This chain uses TRBV20-1 with TRBJ2-7; 7 bases are shared with TRBD1. V gave up 2 bases and J gave up 3 bases; unmatched junction bases: 4. Germline V gene sequence: CDR1 DFQATT, CDR2 SNEGSKA (reference sequence). The CDR3 runs to 13 residues. The chain's CDR3 is CSARSGQLYEQYF. The CDR3 DNA is TGCAGTGCTAGATCGGGACAGCTCTACGAGCAGTACTTC.

This clonotype was observed a few times. V is TRBV24-1 and J is TRBJ2-3, with D perhaps TRBD1 (6 bases). V lost 4 bases and J 4 bases, leaving 14 bases between the germline ends. The CDR3 is made up of 15 amino acids. CDR1 and CDR2 (germline): KGHDR, SFDVKD. The CDR3 DNA sequence: TGTGCCACCAGTGACCTTCGGACAGTGTCAGATACGCAGTATTTT. This codes for CATSDLRTVSDTQYF.

This clonotype was recorded a few times. This sequence joins TRBV10-3 and TRBJ1-4; a possible D gene is TRBD1 (5 bases). V lost 2 bases and J lost 3, with 16 bases in between. The CDR3 spans 17 residues. In germline, CDR1 is ENHRY, CDR2 SYGVKD. CDR3 in DNA: TGTGCCATCAGTGAGCTTCGTCCGGGACCGCCTAATGAAAAACTGTTTTTT. It yields the protein CAISELRPGPPNEKLFF.

This clonotype was detected only a few times. The rearrangement joins TRBV6-1 to TRBJ2-3, with D possibly TRBD1 on 5 matching bases. CDR1 is MNHNS, CDR2 SASEGT, per germline. The CDR3 is made up of 17 amino acids. V shed 6 bases and J shed 5 bases, with 24 bases lying between them. Written as DNA, the CDR3 is TGTGCCAGCAGGAGAGGAGTGAGTCTGGGCAGGGAAGATACGCAGTATTTT. It specifies CASRRGVSLGREDTQYF.

This clonotype was detected ten times or more. The CDR3 reads CSVVRGMDEQYF. The CDR3 region has the DNA TGCAGCGTTGTAAGGGGTATGGACGAGCAGTACTTC. The chain couples TRBV29-1 to TRBJ2-7; D possibly corresponds to TRBD1 (5 bases). The CDR3 is 12 residues long. Germline CDR1 SQVTM, CDR2 ANQGSEA. V was shortened by 4 bases and J by 5 bases, with 12 bases between the two germline ends.

In its sample, this clonotype was seen a few times. The gene calls are TRBV28 and TRBJ2-7; no clear D. Deletions cut 5 bases from V and 6 bases from J, with 14 bases between. The germline V gene has CDR1 MDHEN and CDR2 SYDVKM. The length of the CDR3 is 13 residues. In DNA, the CDR3 is TGTGCCAGCAGTACTACTCCTATCGGCGAGCAGTACTTC. It translates to CASSTTPIGEQYF.

This chain joins TRBV25-1 and TRBJ2-7; D remains unclear. There are 13 residues in the CDR3. Germline CDR1 is MGHDK and CDR2 is SYGVNS. V was cut by 4 bases and J by 2 bases, with 9 bases left in between. CDR3 nucleotides: TGTGCCAGCAGTGGAACACTTGCCTACGAGCAGTACTTC. It codes for CASSGTLAYEQYF.

The chain uses TRBV5-6 and TRBJ2-4; TRBD2 aligns across 10 bases. The germline V gene encodes CDR1 SGHDT and CDR2 YYEEEE. This CDR3 has 21 residues. The J segment lost 0 bases and the V segment lost 0 bases, leaving 15 bases of the junction unmatched. The CDR3 spells CASSLASLVAGGRIAKNIQYF. CDR3 coding DNA: TGTGCCAGCAGCTTGGCCTCTCTAGTAGCGGGAGGACGCATAGCCAAAAACATTCAGTACTTC.

The DNA for the CDR3 is TGTGCCAGCTCTCAGCGGGAGACGCCCGGGGAGCTGTTTTTT. As protein: CASSQRETPGELFF. The J gene is TRBJ2-2, the V gene TRBV18, with 8 bases matching TRBD2. The CDR3 runs to 14 residues. From germline, CDR1 is KGHSH and CDR2 LQKENI. Trimming took 6 bases from V and 6 from J; bases not matched to a gene: 6.